The T cell receptor beta chain described here comes from a study of T cells after yellow fever vaccination (dated by TCRdb to 2018 to 2020). Broadly, across the study: Libraries from fractions with low cell numbers were prepared with the SMART-Seq v4 Ultra Low Input RNA kit. Bulk TCR alpha and beta repertoires were sequenced longitudinally to track T-cell clones before and after primary and booster YFV17D yellow fever vaccination. The cohort comprised two healthy male donors, one aged 18 to 30 and one aged 30 to 40 years. Blood samples were taken at several timepoints before and after primary and secondary immunization, and bulk PBMC replicates and cell subsets were isolated.

The germline V and J ends show losses of 0 bases and 6 bases respectively, and no gene match explains 6 bases of the junction. The germline V gene yields SGHRS for CDR1 and YFSETQ for CDR2. Spanning cysteine to phenylalanine, the CDR3 consists of 14 amino acids. CDR3 DNA only is kept here, 42 bases in frame from base 1. Concerning this clonotype itself: What this receptor recognizes is not known. The input lacks base qualities; no much larger clone sits a single base away.

What this sample's treatment or condition label stands for: live attenuated yellow fever vaccine strain. At each blood-draw timepoint, two biological replicates of bulk PBMCs were obtained. PBMCs were isolated from peripheral blood using a standard Ficoll-Paque protocol. RNA was extracted with TriZol from bulk PBMCs, CD4 and CD8 fractions, and dextramer-positive and dextramer-negative fractions. Findings and caveats that apply to the study as a whole: Only two donors were included in the study, so the extent to which the findings can be generalized is limited. Computational filtering was needed because FACS-sorted repertoires could contain abundant contaminating clonotypes from the bulk population. Most clones expanded after primary vaccination were re-detected after the booster (approximately 95% of CD4 and around 88% of CD8), suggesting broad memory maintenance. A small fraction of clonotypes showed up in both the CD4 and CD8 compartments, probably as a result of convergent recombination. The secondary T-cell response was found to be weaker but faster than the primary response, with a peak reached on day 5 rather than on day 15.

TCR cDNA was synthesized by 5'RACE template switching, through which a universal primer site and unique molecular identifiers were introduced. Priming for cDNA synthesis came from both the TCR alpha and TCR beta constant segments. Library amplification used two PCR steps, and the second PCR step added sample barcodes and sequencing adapters. Libraries were sequenced on Illumina HiSeq 2500 (2x100 bp) or NovaSeq (2x150 bp). As for how the authors treated the data: MIGEC was used to demultiplex reads and collapse the reads into UMI consensus sequences, and MiXCR was used for V(D)J alignment. Vaccine-responding clonotypes were identified with edgeR using replicate PBMC samples, with FDR below 0.01 and a log2 fold change above 5 up to day 15 being required. Bulk clonotypes were assigned CD4 or CD8 identity according to which sequenced CD4 or CD8 repertoire held them at higher abundance. TCRdb itself trimmed the public reads at Q25 with fastp, ran MiXCR and retained productive beta chains. Here each entry gathers all rows of one CDR3 protein and keeps the most common genes and DNA. TCRdb's processing, not the study's, gives the V and J calls here. For this sample the table gives about 630,000 distinct CDR3 sequences, of which around 12% were detected only once. The top ten clones comprise 15% of the sample.

This chain is built from TRBV5-1 and TRBJ2-7, with TRBD1 identical over 7 junction bases. Sequencing was performed on PBMCs, taken on the day of the yellow fever booster vaccination. This clonotype was obtained from a man aged 25-40 years who received the YFV17D yellow fever vaccine. In nucleotides, the sequence is TGCGCCAGCAGCTTGGAGTCGAGGACAGGCGAGCAGTACTTC. Translation gives CASSLESRTGEQYF.